These 5 T cell receptor beta chains were sequenced from one sample in a study of CD8+CD57+ T cells in acquired aplastic anemia. Genomic DNA provided the template from which TCR beta VDJ and CDR3 profiles were obtained. TCRdb ran MiXCR on the reads and lists one entry per CDR3 protein. This table holds about 110,000 distinct CDR3 sequences, around 50% found once. The sample comprised sorted CD4+, CD8+, or CD8+CD57+ T cells (not recorded which) from PBMCs. The receptors come from a human donor in good health, serving as a control.

The V gene is TRBV9, the J gene TRBJ2-7; D not resolved. Germline CDR1 SGDLS, CDR2 YYNGEE. The CDR3 spans 14 residues. The ends were cut back, 2 bases at V and 2 bases at J, with 11 bases in the middle. As DNA, the CDR3 is TGTGCCAGCAGCGTTGCGCCTTATCCCTACGAGCAGTACTTC. Translation gives CASSVAPYPYEQYF.

This clonotype was seen repeatedly, ten times or more. The rearrangement joins TRBV15 to TRBJ2-7, with D perhaps TRBD1 or TRBD2 (5 bases each). The CDR3 runs 14 residues. Germline lookup yields CDR1 LNHNV and CDR2 YYDKDF (reference sequence). V was trimmed by 5 bases and J by 2 bases, leaving 13 bases between them. Written as DNA, the CDR3 is TGTGCCACCAGCGGCCGGGGCCTAGCCTACGAGCAGTACTTC. Its protein product is CATSGRGLAYEQYF. The full variable domain, in which reference TRBV15 and TRBJ2-7 provide the parts outside the CDR3, is DAMVIQNPRYQVTQFGKPVTLSCSQTLNHNVMYWYQQKSSQAPKLLFHYYDKDFNNEADTPDNFQSRRPNTSFCFLDIRSPGLGDTAMYLCATSGRGLAYEQYFGPGTRLTVT.

This clonotype occurred many times. The chain joins TRBV2 to TRBJ2-5; D remains unclear. Trimming stripped 3 bases from V and 1 base from J, with 9 bases between. Germline V lookup: CDR1 SNHLY, CDR2 FYNNEI. CDR3 length: 14 amino acids. This CDR3 is CASSESATQETQYF. Written as DNA, the CDR3 is TGTGCCAGCAGTGAGTCAGCCACCCAAGAGACCCAGTACTTC.

This clonotype was counted many times. This chain uses TRBV2 with TRBJ2-2; D is possibly TRBD1 (6 bases). CDR1 SNHLY and CDR2 FYNNEI come from the germline V gene. The ends were cut back, 5 bases at V and 5 bases at J, with 9 bases in the middle. This CDR3 spans 13 amino acids. CDR3 amino acids: CASSSGDTGELFF. Here the CDR3 DNA reads TGTGCCAGCAGTTCAGGGGATACCGGGGAGCTGTTTTTT.

This clonotype has a single count. It may be a read error: a sequence one base away is much more abundant. The J gene is TRBJ1-1, the V gene TRBV6-1, with 7 bases identical to TRBD1. The germline V gene has CDR1 MNHNS and CDR2 SASEGT. CDR3 length equals 13 residues. CDR3 in DNA: TGTGCCAGCAAGGGACAGACGAACGCTGAAGCTTTCTTT. Amino acids: CASKGQTNAEAFF.